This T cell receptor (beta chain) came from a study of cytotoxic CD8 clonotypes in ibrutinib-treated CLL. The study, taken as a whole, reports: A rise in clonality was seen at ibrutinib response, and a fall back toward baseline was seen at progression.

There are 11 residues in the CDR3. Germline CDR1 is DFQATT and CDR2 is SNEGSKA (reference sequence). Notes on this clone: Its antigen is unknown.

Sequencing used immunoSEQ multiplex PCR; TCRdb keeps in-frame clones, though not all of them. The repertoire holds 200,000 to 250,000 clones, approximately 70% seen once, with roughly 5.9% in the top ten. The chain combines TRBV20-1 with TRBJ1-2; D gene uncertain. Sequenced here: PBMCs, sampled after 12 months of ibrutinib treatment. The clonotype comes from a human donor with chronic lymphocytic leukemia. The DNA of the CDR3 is TGCAGCAGGACCGGTGGCTATGGCTACACCTTC. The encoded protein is CSRTGGYGYTF.